This T cell receptor beta chain was sequenced for a study of radiation and T cells in renal cell carcinoma. Study as a whole: Nephrectomy followed 15 Gy stereotactic body radiation by 4 weeks.

Time point meaning: blood 2 weeks post-SBRT. Described treatment: 15 Gy SBRT to primary tumor, nephrectomy 4 weeks later. Blood was sampled at baseline, 2 weeks and 4 weeks after SBRT. The patient's renal cell carcinoma had clear cell pathology. Whole-study results and caveats: In blood, top tumor clones expanded by 2 weeks, shrinking by 4.

Repertoires were generated with immunoSEQ multiplex PCR, while TCRdb's copy carries only in-frame clones and drops some. Of 120,000 or so clones detected, about four fifths appear once; the ten largest clones hold around 6.1%. Regarding this clone: Its target is not known.

Trimming at V came to 5 bases and at J to 7 bases, leaving 10 bases not matched to a gene. Germline V gene sequence: CDR1 MDHEN, CDR2 SYDVKM. The CDR3 is 14 residues long. The clonotype was recovered from a man aged 45-65 years with renal cell carcinoma. The chain is built from TRBV28 and TRBJ2-5; 7 bases are shared with TRBD1. The sequences come from blood, collected from a patient whose treatment included radiotherapy and nephrectomy. The CDR3 DNA reads TGTGCCAGCAGTACGGGACAGTGGGATAGGACCCAGTACTTC. Translation gives CASSTGQWDRTQYF.